This T cell receptor beta chain was documented in a study of beta chain features in type 1 diabetes. Expressed TCRB transcripts were sequenced because the isolated RNA had all been reverse transcribed beforehand. Deep immunoSEQ sequencing covered naive, central memory and regulatory T cell samples. Here immunoSEQ multiplex PCR was the method, and the copy in TCRdb shows in-frame clones only, minus some. This sample has about 710,000 clones, with over 11% found just once. Looked up from germline, CDR1 is SGHTA and CDR2 is FQGNSA. The CDR3 runs 11 residues. V was pared by 5 bases and J by 6 bases, with 5 bases between. Study findings and constraints: Healthy donors had naive, central memory and Treg TCRB repertoires that appeared less similar than those seen among patients. Within each of all four CD4+ subsets, Type 1 diabetes patients had TCRB CDR3s that were moderately but significantly shorter. At VDJ recombination sites, type 1 diabetes patients had fewer insertions and more deleted nucleotides. Amplification by PCR could prefer shorter templates, with the same effect in patients and controls.

As for this clone: No antigen is known for it.

This clonotype was obtained from a man aged 18 to 29 with type 1 diabetes. Sequencing was performed on naive CD4+ T cells from blood. The chain uses TRBV7-2 and TRBJ2-1, with unresolved D. DNA of the CDR3: TGTGCCAGCAGCCAGCGCAATGAGCAGTTCTTC. Its translation: CASSQRNEQFF. Full variable domain (missing parts from reference TRBV7-2 and TRBJ2-1): GAGVSQSPSNKVTEKGKDVELRCDPISGHTALYWYRQSLGQGLEFLIYFQGNSAPDKSGLPSDRFSAERTGGSVSTLTIQRTQQEDSAVYLCASSQRNEQFFGPGTRLTVL.